What follows are 12 T cell receptor beta chains derived from one specimen sequenced in a study of shared clonotypes between healthy human individuals. Here immunoSEQ multiplex PCR was the method, and the copy in TCRdb shows in-frame clones only, minus some. The sample records over a million clones, over 95% being singletons. Sample: naive CD4+ T cells sorted from blood. Sample subset: CD45RA+ positively selected. These receptors all stem from a man aged 25 to 40 in good health.

The chain joins TRBV11-2 to TRBJ2-7; 7 positions agree with TRBD2. With 2 bases clipped from V and 3 bases from J, the junction kept 7 bases outside the gene matches. Germline values: CDR1 SGHAT, CDR2 FQNNGV. The CDR3 totals 15 residues. Here the CDR3 reads CASSLHGLDGYEQYF. The CDR3 DNA follows: TGTGCCAGCAGCTTACATGGACTAGACGGCTACGAGCAGTACTTC.

This chain connects TRBV29-1 to TRBJ1-4; unclear D gene. V was clipped by 4 bases and J by 5 bases, with 11 bases between them. Germline CDR1 SQVTM, CDR2 ANQGSEA. This CDR3 comprises 13 residues. Here the CDR3 reads CSVARSENEKLFF. The CDR3 nucleotides read TGCAGCGTTGCCAGAAGTGAAAATGAAAAACTGTTTTTT.

This chain links TRBV11-2 with TRBJ1-1, with TRBD1 as a possible D gene (5 bases). Trimming removed 5 bases at V and 8 bases at J, with 15 bases between. There are 13 residues in the CDR3. The germline V gene encodes CDR1 SGHAT and CDR2 FQNNGV. The CDR3 is CASSPLTGAEAFF. The CDR3 coding sequence is TGTGCCAGCAGCCCCCTTACAGGAGCGGAAGCTTTCTTT.

The V gene is TRBV19, the J gene TRBJ2-5; tentatively, D is TRBD2 (6 bases). The CDR3 is 15 residues long. Germline CDR1 and CDR2: LNHDA and SQIVND (reference sequence). Trimming removed 0 bases from V and 1 base from J, with 9 bases in between. The DNA of the CDR3 is TGTGCCAGTAGTATAGATCTAGCGATCCAAGAGACCCAGTACTTC. Its translation is CASSIDLAIQETQYF.

The gene calls are TRBV28 and TRBJ2-7; possibly TRBD2 for D (6 bases). The V end was cut by 4 bases, the J end by 0 bases, with 13 bases between. The CDR3 has 15 residues. Germline loops: CDR1 MDHEN, CDR2 SYDVKM. The CDR3 DNA reads TGTGCCAGCAGTTCCCCAAAGCGGGCCTCCTACGAGCAGTACTTC. Protein: CASSSPKRASYEQYF. The whole variable domain, remainder taken from reference TRBV28 and TRBJ2-7, is DVKVTQSSRYLVKRTGEKVFLECVQDMDHENMFWYRQDPGLGLRLIYFSYDVKMKEKGDIPEGYSVSREKKERFSLILESASTNQTSMYLCASSSPKRASYEQYFGPGTRLTVT.

The J gene is TRBJ2-7, the V gene TRBV18; 13 nucleotides agree with TRBD2. Germline CDR1 reads KGHSH; CDR2 reads LQKENI. CDR3 size: 18 residues. Trimming cost V 4 bases and J 0 bases; bases outside gene matches: 9. The chain's CDR3 is CASSLIGTSGVSSYEQYF. CDR3 sequence (DNA): TGTGCCAGCTCACTAATTGGGACTAGCGGGGTCAGCTCCTACGAGCAGTACTTC.

For this clone: One end of the junction does not line up with germline, which may come from a read error. The chain couples TRBV6-5 to TRBJ1-1; a possible D gene is TRBD1 (5 bases). This CDR3 is built from 12 residues. CDR1 MNHEY and CDR2 SVGAGI come from the germline V gene. CDR3 protein: CAISGRGTEAFF. DNA of the CDR3: TGTGCCATCAGTGGTAGGGGAACTGAAGCTTTCTTT.

J is TRBJ2-5 and V is TRBV18; D is ambiguous. V shed 5 bases and J shed 4 bases, with 11 bases lying between them. The CDR3 covers 13 residues. Germline CDR1 and CDR2: KGHSH and LQKENI. This CDR3 reads CASSAYLRETQYF. DNA of the CDR3: TGTGCCAGCTCAGCTTATCTTAGAGAGACCCAGTACTTC.

Notes on this clone: An end of the junction does not agree with germline; a read error may underlie this. Other DNA sequences in this sample translate to the same CDR3. This sequence joins TRBV19 and TRBJ2-7; 8 bases are shared with TRBD1. This CDR3 is built from 15 residues. The germline gives CDR1 LNHDA, CDR2 SQIVND (reference sequence). The CDR3 here is CATNTRGQEGYEQYF. The CDR3 DNA reads TGCGCCACTAACACCAGGGGACAGGAGGGATACGAGCAGTACTTC.

The J gene is TRBJ2-2, the V gene TRBV12-5; 10 nucleotides match TRBD2. Trimming at V came to 7 bases and at J to 5 bases, leaving 10 bases not matched to a gene. Germline V lookup: CDR1 LGHNT, CDR2 FRNRAP. The CDR3 extends over 16 amino acids. The CDR3 nucleotides are TGTGCTAGTGCGGGGGTAGCGGGAGGTGAAACCGGGGAGCTGTTTTTT. Its translation: CASAGVAGGETGELFF.

This sequence joins TRBV28 and TRBJ2-5; TRBD2 agrees at 9 bases. This CDR3 spans 17 amino acids. CDR1 and CDR2 (germline): MDHEN, SYDVKM. With 4 bases clipped from V and 4 bases from J, the junction kept 13 bases outside the gene matches. The CDR3 loop is CASSSGVAGVRGETQYF. DNA of the CDR3: TGTGCCAGCAGTTCCGGAGTAGCGGGAGTTAGAGGAGAGACCCAGTACTTC. The variable domain in full, with the rest retrieved from reference TRBV28 and TRBJ2-5, is DVKVTQSSRYLVKRTGEKVFLECVQDMDHENMFWYRQDPGLGLRLIYFSYDVKMKEKGDIPEGYSVSREKKERFSLILESASTNQTSMYLCASSSGVAGVRGETQYFGPGTRLLVL.

This chain joins TRBV6-1 and TRBJ2-3; D call uncertain. Trimming pared 2 bases from V and 5 bases from J, leaving 14 bases between. Germline V gives CDR1 MNHNS, CDR2 SASEGT. CDR3 length: 15 amino acids. This chain's CDR3 is CASSETPLGGDTQYF. The DNA for the CDR3 is TGTGCCAGCAGTGAAACCCCCCTTGGCGGAGATACGCAGTATTTT.